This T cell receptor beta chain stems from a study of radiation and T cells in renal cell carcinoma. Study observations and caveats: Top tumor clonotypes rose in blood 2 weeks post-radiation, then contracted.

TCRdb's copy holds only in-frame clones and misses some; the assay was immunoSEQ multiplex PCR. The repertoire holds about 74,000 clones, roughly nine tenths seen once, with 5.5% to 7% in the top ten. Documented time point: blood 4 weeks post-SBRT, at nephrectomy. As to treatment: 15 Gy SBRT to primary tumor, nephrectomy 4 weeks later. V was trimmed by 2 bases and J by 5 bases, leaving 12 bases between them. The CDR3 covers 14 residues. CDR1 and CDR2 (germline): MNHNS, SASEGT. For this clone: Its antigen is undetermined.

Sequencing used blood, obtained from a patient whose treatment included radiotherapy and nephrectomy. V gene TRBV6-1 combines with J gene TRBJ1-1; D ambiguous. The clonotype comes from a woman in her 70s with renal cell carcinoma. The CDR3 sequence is CASSEIGLETEAFF. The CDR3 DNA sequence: TGTGCCAGCAGTGAAATAGGGTTGGAAACTGAAGCTTTCTTT.